The source of this T cell receptor beta chain is a study of T cell changes during pregnancy in multiple sclerosis. The CDR3 spans 15 residues. Germline values: CDR1 MGHRA, CDR2 YSYEKL. Trimming stripped 1 base from V and 3 bases from J, with 10 bases between. Only in-frame clones appear in the TCRdb table, and some are missing; sequencing was by immunoSEQ multiplex PCR. Of 45,000 to 60,000 clones listed, about nine tenths are singletons. The V call is TRBV4-1, the J call TRBJ2-1; D is unresolved. This specimen consisted of CD8+ T cells from peripheral blood mononuclear cells, obtained before pregnancy. This receptor was identified in a female donor with multiple sclerosis, enrolled in a pregnancy study. The CDR3 reads CASSQVTISYNEQFF. CDR3 nucleotides: TGCGCCAGCAGCCAAGTCACTATCAGCTACAATGAGCAGTTCTTC.